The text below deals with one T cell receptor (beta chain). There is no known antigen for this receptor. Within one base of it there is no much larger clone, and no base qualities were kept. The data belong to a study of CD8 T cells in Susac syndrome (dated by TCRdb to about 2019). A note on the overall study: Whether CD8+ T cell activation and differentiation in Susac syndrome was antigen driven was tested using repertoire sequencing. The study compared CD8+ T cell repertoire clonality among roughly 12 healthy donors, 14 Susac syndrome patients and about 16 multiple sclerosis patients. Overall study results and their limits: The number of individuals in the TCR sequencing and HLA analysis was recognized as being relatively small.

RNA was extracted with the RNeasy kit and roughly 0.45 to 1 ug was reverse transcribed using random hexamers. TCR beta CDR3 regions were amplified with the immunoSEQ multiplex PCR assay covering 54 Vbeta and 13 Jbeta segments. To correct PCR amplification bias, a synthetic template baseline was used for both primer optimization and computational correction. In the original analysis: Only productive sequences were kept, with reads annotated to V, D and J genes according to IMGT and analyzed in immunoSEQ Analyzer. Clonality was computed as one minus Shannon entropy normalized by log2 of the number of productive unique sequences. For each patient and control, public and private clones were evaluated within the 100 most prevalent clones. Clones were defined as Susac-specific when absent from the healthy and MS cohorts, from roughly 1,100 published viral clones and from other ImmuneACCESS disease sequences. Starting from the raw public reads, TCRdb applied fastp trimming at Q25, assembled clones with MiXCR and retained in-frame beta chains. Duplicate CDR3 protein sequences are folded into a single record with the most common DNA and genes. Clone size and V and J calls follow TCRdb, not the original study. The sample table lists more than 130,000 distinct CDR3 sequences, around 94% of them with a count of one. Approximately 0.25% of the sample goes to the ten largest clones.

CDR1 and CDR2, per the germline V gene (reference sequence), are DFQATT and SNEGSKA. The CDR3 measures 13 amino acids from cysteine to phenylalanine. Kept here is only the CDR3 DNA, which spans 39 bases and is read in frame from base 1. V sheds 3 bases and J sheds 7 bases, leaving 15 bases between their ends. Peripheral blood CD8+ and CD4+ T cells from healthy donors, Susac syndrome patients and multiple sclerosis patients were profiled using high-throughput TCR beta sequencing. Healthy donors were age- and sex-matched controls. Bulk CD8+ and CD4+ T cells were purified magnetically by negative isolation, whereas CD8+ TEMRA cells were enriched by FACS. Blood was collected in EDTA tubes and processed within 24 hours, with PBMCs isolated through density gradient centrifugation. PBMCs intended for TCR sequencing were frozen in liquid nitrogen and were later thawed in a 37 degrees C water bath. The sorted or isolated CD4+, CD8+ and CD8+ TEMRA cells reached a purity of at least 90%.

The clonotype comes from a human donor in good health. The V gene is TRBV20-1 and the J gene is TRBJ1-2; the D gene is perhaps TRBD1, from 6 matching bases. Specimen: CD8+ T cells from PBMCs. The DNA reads TGCAGTGCTAGGGGAGGGCAAGGGGGTGGCTACACCTTC. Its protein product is CSARGGQGGGYTF.